Presented here are 19 T cell receptor beta chains from one specimen sequenced in a study of glioma-infiltrating T cells. The iRepertoire nested amplicon-rescue multiplex PCR amplified TCR alpha and beta CDR3s from RNA. One entry per CDR3 protein results from TCRdb running MiXCR on the multiplex PCR reads. The sample yields about 89,000 distinct CDR3 sequences, 20% to 25% seen once. Sequenced material: glioma tissue, nonneoplastic brain tissue, or PBMCs (not recorded which). The source is a human donor with low-grade glioma or glioblastoma, undergoing nonglioma brain surgery, or in good health (not recorded which).

The chain carries TRBV6-2 or TRBV6-3 and TRBJ2-1; a weak D match, TRBD1 (5 bases). With 2 bases removed from V and 5 bases from J, the gap between germline ends came to 7 bases. CDR1 is MNHEY, CDR2 SVGEGT, per germline. The CDR3 has 13 amino acids. The CDR3 is CASSYDSNNEQFF. The CDR3 nucleotides read TGTGCCAGCAGTTACGACAGTAACAATGAGCAGTTCTTC.

This clonotype has only a few counts. The V and J genes are TRBV7-2 and TRBJ2-3, with D perhaps matching TRBD1 or TRBD2 (6 bases each). V gave up 5 bases and J gave up 4 bases, with 19 bases separating them. Germline V CDR1 and CDR2: SGHTA, FQGNSA. There are 16 residues in the CDR3. The CDR3, as DNA: TGTGCCAGCAGCCCACCGGGGGCCTATCAGGCAGATACGCAGTATTTT. Residues: CASSPPGAYQADTQYF.

The sample holds many counts of this clonotype. The rearrangement joins TRBV7-9 to TRBJ1-1; no firm D call. This CDR3 spans 15 amino acids. The germline CDR1 and CDR2 sequences are SEHNR and FQNEAQ (reference sequence). The germline V and J ends were trimmed by 5 bases and 2 bases, with 15 bases remaining between them. CDR3 in amino acids: CASSPRAVTNTEAFF. The CDR3 region has the DNA TGTGCCAGCAGCCCTAGGGCGGTTACCAACACTGAAGCTTTCTTT.

This rearrangement joins TRBV7-2 to TRBJ2-3; 8 bases map to TRBD2. CDR3 length: 16 amino acids. Trimming at V came to 0 bases and at J to 5 bases, leaving 7 bases not matched to a gene. Looked up from germline, CDR1 is SGHTA and CDR2 is FQGNSA. The CDR3 bases are TGTGCCAGCAGCTTAGCACGGGAGGGGGGAGAAGATACGCAGTATTTT. Translation gives CASSLAREGGEDTQYF. The whole variable domain, remainder taken from reference TRBV7-2 and TRBJ2-3, is GAGVSQSPSNKVTEKGKDVELRCDPISGHTALYWYRQSLGQGLEFLIYFQGNSAPDKSGLPSDRFSAERTGGSVSTLTIQRTQQEDSAVYLCASSLAREGGEDTQYFGPGTRLTVL.

This clonotype was observed many times. The V call is TRBV6-1, the J call TRBJ2-7; D ambiguous. Looked up from germline, CDR1 is MNHNS and CDR2 is SASEGT. The length of the CDR3 is 13 residues. V lost 5 bases to trimming and J lost 3 bases, with 11 bases between them. The CDR3 region has the DNA TGTGCCAGCAGTTCCACTTGGGGCTACGAGCAGTACTTC. Amino acid sequence: CASSSTWGYEQYF.

This clonotype showed up many times. The DNA of the CDR3 is TGTGCCAGCAGGGTCGGGACTAGCGGGGGCTACGAGCAGTACTTC. It is translated as CASRVGTSGGYEQYF. V is TRBV6-1 and J is TRBJ2-7; 14 bases agree with TRBD2. CDR1 and CDR2 (germline): MNHNS, SASEGT. Trimming cost V 6 bases and J 3 bases; bases outside gene matches: 4. The CDR3 has 15 amino acids.

The rearrangement uses TRBV7-9 and TRBJ2-7, with a tentative D call TRBD2 (5 bases). The CDR3 runs 15 residues. V gave up 5 bases and J gave up 9 bases, with 23 bases separating them. Germline lookup yields CDR1 SEHNR and CDR2 FQNEAQ (reference sequence). CDR3 nucleotide sequence: TGTGCCAGCAGCCCGGCGGGCCCATCACCCAATGGGCAGTACTTC. Its translation is CASSPAGPSPNGQYF.

On this clonotype itself: Since a much larger clone is just one base distant, this may be a read error. This chain joins TRBV10-2 and TRBJ2-1, with 11 bases identical to TRBD2. The CDR3 totals 15 residues. CDR1 is WSHSY and CDR2 is SAAADI in the germline V gene. The CDR3: CASRGGLADPHEQSF. For the CDR3, the DNA is TGCGCCAGCAGGGGGGGACTAGCGGACCCCCATGAGCAGTCCTTC.

The table lists this clonotype with many counts. DNA for the CDR3: TGCAGTGCTAGAGGTAGGGTCCGCGGTGAGCAGTACTTC. It encodes CSARGRVRGEQYF. This chain joins TRBV20-1 and TRBJ2-7, with D uncertain. The CDR3 is 13 amino acids. Germline V gene lookup returns CDR1 DFQATT and CDR2 SNEGSKA (reference sequence). V was cut by 1 base and J by 7 bases, with 14 bases left in between.

This clonotype was seen ten or more times. The V call is TRBV4-1, the J call TRBJ2-3, with no clear D. With 3 bases removed from V and 3 bases from J, the gap between germline ends came to 7 bases. Germline CDR1 reads MGHRA; CDR2 reads YSYEKL. The CDR3 has 13 residues. CDR3 loop: CASSQSRTDTQYF. The CDR3 nucleotides are TGCGCCAGCAGCCAGTCCCGTACAGATACGCAGTATTTT.

This clonotype was picked up many times. This chain links TRBV12-3 or TRBV12-4 with TRBJ1-1; 9 positions match TRBD1. After removal of 5 bases from V and 11 bases from J, the junction contained 9 bases not matched to a gene. The CDR3 has 13 residues. CDR3 coding DNA: TGTGCCAGCAGTCCCAACAGGGGGCGGTTTGCTTTCTTT. Protein sequence: CASSPNRGRFAFF.

Concerning this clonotype itself: This may come from a read error, since a much larger clone is one base off. The chain recombines TRBV6-1 with TRBJ2-7; D uncertain. Germline V CDR1 and CDR2: MNHNS, SASEGT. The CDR3 covers 15 residues. V lost 5 bases and J 0 bases, leaving 14 bases between the germline ends. CDR3 in DNA: TGTGCCAGCAGTTCTCCCACCTGGGGCTCCTACGAGCAGTACTTC. Translation: CASSSPTWGSYEQYF.

The chain links TRBV4-2 to TRBJ2-7, with D perhaps being TRBD1 or TRBD2 (6 bases each). This CDR3 has 16 amino acids. Trimming cost V 1 base and J 2 bases, with 15 bases left between them. Germline V gene data show CDR1 as LGHNA and CDR2 as YNFKEQ. The CDR3 sequence is CASSQGRGLKTYEQYF. The CDR3 DNA follows: TGTGCCAGCAGCCAAGGACGGGGGCTCAAGACCTACGAGCAGTACTTC.

In regard to this clonotype: The CDR3 end shows no conserved phenylalanine or tryptophan, and so a read error is likely. The V call is TRBV7-6, the J call TRBJ2-3, with 12 bases fitting TRBD2. Trimming removed 1 base from V and 4 bases from J; junction bases left unmatched: 6. The CDR3 runs 17 residues. Per the germline V gene, CDR1 is SGHVS and CDR2 is FNYEAQ. The CDR3, as DNA: TGTGCCAGCAGCTTAGGGCTAGCGGGGGGGGTGGCAGATACGCAGTATCTT. The encoded protein is CASSLGLAGGVADTQYL.

This clonotype has ten or more counts. The rearrangement joins TRBV12-3 or TRBV12-4 to TRBJ2-7; D is uncertain. The CDR3 sequence is 11 residues long. Trimming removed 4 bases at V and 6 bases at J, with 7 bases between. The CDR3 bases are TGTGCCAGCAGTTCCCTTGCCGAGCAGTACTTC. As protein: CASSSLAEQYF.

This clonotype was found a few times. The rearrangement uses TRBV29-1 and TRBJ1-2, with D tentatively TRBD1 (6 bases). Between the trimmed V and J ends, which lost 0 bases and 4 bases, there was a span of 12 bases. The CDR3 extends over 14 amino acids. Per the germline V gene, CDR1 is SQVTM and CDR2 is ANQGSEA. This CDR3 is CSVEDMGGAYGYTF. For the CDR3, the DNA is TGCAGCGTTGAAGATATGGGGGGGGCCTATGGCTACACCTTC.

This clonotype was seen repeatedly, ten times or more. This chain connects TRBV12-3 or TRBV12-4 to TRBJ2-7, with D perhaps TRBD1 (7 bases). V lost 5 bases, J lost 1 base, and 9 bases lay in between. This CDR3 is 13 amino acids long. The CDR3 spells CASSQGGSYEQYF. The CDR3 nucleotides are TGTGCCAGCAGTCAGGGGGGATCCTACGAGCAGTACTTC.

This clonotype was recorded at least ten times. The chain is built from TRBV6-6 and TRBJ2-1, with D possibly matching TRBD2 (5 bases). Per germline, CDR1 MNHNY and CDR2 SVGAGI (reference sequence). This CDR3 is 16 amino acids long. Trimming pared 6 bases from V and 0 bases from J, leaving 15 bases between. CDR3 sequence: CASSLLDGDSYNEQFF. The CDR3 nucleotides are TGTGCCAGCAGCCTACTCGACGGGGACTCCTACAATGAGCAGTTCTTC.

This clonotype was seen repeatedly, ten times or more. This CDR3 reads CASSLGLAGGTDTQYF. The CDR3 DNA reads as TGTGCCAGCAGCCTCGGACTAGCGGGGGGCACAGATACGCAGTATTTT. The gene calls are TRBV7-2 and TRBJ2-3; 13 bases line up with TRBD2. V was pared by 5 bases and J by 1 base, with 3 bases of the junction left unmatched. The germline gives CDR1 SGHTA, CDR2 FQGNSA. The CDR3 covers 16 residues.